This TCR beta chain was found in a study of OX40 agonist ivuxolimab in advanced cancers. Study-wide background: Allowance was made for prior anti-PD-1, anti-PD-L1 or anti-CTLA-4 therapy, and about 37% had some.

The CDR3 covers 15 residues. Germline CDR1 SEHNR, CDR2 FQNEAQ (reference sequence). Deletions cut 3 bases from V and 6 bases from J, with 18 bases between. Measured with immunoSEQ multiplex PCR; TCRdb has only the in-frame clones, and not every one. The data show around 60,000 clones, approximately 90% seen once. The source of this sequence is an adult with an advanced solid tumor such as melanoma, head and neck, liver or kidney cancer. This rearrangement joins TRBV7-9 to TRBJ2-7; D is undetermined. The source material was CD4+ or CD8+ T cells sorted from blood, sampled in a trial of the OX40 agonist ivuxolimab. CDR3 nucleotides: TGTGCCAGCAGCTTTCTTCCCCCCCGTACTTCCGAGCAGTACTTC. Protein product: CASSFLPPRTSEQYF.